The T cell receptor (beta chain) under discussion was sequenced for a study of cytomegalovirus exposure and HLA in healthy donors. Points from the study as a whole: In a later analysis, most CMV-associated TCR beta chains appeared HLA-restricted. Accurate predictions that matched the HLA-A and HLA-B alleles of most subjects were reportedly made from TCR beta sequences.

A remark on this clone: Its matching antigen is unknown.

PCR primers comprised 60 Vbeta and 13 Jbeta primers. In the source study's methods: Unique TCR beta chains numbered around 80 million in a later analysis, with roughly 11 million shared. Clones were read by immunoSEQ multiplex PCR, and TCRdb kept only the in-frame ones, dropping some. That table is the source of V, J and clone size, and D and trimming were worked out from the DNA. Of under 150,000 clones listed, approximately 80% were seen once; the top ten hold roughly 5.6%. Germline V gives CDR1 SGDLS, CDR2 YYNGEE. CDR3 size: 16 residues. V was pared by 4 bases and J by 0 bases, with 14 bases between.

The TCR sequence derives from a woman in her 40s in good health and CMV-seropositive. Source material: PBMCs. The chain recombines TRBV9 with TRBJ2-1, with D maybe TRBD1 (5 bases). DNA of the CDR3: TGTGCCAGCAGCTCAGGGCCGGCTAGCTCCTACAATGAGCAGTTCTTC. This codes for CASSSGPASSYNEQFF.